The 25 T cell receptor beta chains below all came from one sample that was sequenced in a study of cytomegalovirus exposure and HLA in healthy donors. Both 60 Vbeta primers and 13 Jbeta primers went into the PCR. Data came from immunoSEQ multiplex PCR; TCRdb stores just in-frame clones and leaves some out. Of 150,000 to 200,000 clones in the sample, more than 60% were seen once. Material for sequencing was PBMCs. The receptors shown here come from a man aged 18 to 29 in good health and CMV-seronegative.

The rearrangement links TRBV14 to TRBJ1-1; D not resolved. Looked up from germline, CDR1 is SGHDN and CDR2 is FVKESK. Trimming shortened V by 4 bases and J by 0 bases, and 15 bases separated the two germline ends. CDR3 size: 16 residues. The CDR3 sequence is CASSLLNFNLNTEAFF. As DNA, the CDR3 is TGTGCCAGCAGCCTACTAAACTTTAACTTGAACACTGAAGCTTTCTTT. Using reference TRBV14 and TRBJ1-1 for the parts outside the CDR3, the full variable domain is EAGVTQFPSHSVIEKGQTVTLRCDPISGHDNLYWYRRVMGKEIKFLLHFVKESKQDESGMPNNRFLAERTGGTYSTLKVQPAELEDSGVYFCASSLLNFNLNTEAFFGQGTRLTVV.

CDR3 region: CASTRQATSSYEQYF. In nucleotides, the CDR3 is TGTGCCAGCACGAGACAGGCGACAAGCTCCTACGAGCAGTACTTC. The chain links TRBV2 to TRBJ2-5; TRBD1 might be the D (6 bases). TRBJ2-7 explains the end of the DNA better; the J call may be wrong. Per germline, CDR1 SNHLY and CDR2 FYNNEI. The CDR3 spans 15 residues.

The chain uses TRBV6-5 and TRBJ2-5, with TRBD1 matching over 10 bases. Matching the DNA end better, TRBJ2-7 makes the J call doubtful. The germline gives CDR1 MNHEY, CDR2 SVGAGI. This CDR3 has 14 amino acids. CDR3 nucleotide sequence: TGTGCCAGCAGAACCGGGACAGGGGCCTACGAGCAGTACTTC. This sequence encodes CASRTGTGAYEQYF.

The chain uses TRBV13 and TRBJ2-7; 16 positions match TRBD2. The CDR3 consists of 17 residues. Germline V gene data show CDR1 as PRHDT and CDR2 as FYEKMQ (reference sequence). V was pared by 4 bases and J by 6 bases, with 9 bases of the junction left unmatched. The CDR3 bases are TGTGCCAGCAGCTCCATCCCGGGACTAGCGGGAGGGTGCGAGCAGTACTTC. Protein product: CASSSIPGLAGGCEQYF.

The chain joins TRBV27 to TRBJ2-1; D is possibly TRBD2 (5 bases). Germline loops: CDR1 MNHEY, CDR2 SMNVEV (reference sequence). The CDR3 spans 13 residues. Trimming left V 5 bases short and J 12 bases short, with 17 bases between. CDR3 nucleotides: TGTGCCAGCAGTCAAACCCTAACTAGAGGGCAGTTCTTC. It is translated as CASSQTLTRGQFF.

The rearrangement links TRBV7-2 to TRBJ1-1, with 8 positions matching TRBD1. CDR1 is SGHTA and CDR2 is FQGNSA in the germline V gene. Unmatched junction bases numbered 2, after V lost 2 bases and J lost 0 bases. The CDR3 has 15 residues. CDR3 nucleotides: TGTGCCAGCAGCTTAATGGGACAGGTGAACACTGAAGCTTTCTTT. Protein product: CASSLMGQVNTEAFF.

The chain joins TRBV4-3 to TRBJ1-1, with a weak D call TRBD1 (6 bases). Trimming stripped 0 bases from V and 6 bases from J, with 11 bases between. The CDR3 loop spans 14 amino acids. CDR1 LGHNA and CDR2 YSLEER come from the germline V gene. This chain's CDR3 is CASSQDRGISEAFF. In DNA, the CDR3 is TGCGCCAGCAGCCAAGACAGGGGAATCTCTGAAGCTTTCTTT.

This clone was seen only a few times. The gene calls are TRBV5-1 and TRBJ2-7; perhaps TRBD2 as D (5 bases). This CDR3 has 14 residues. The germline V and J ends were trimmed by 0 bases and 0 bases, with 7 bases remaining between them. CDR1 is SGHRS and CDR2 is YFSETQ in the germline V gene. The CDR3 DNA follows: TGCGCCAGCAGCTTGGTCGCGGGCTCCTACGAGCAGTACTTC. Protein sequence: CASSLVAGSYEQYF.

The CDR3 DNA reads as TGTGCCTGGAGTGTACTGACTAGCGGGAGTCGCAATGAGCAGTTCTTC. It encodes CAWSVLTSGSRNEQFF. The V call is TRBV30, the J call TRBJ2-1; TRBD2 matches 12 bases. Germline loops: CDR1 GTSNPN, CDR2 SVGIG (reference sequence). This CDR3 region has 16 residues. V dropped 0 bases and J dropped 6; count of bases not matched to a gene: 6. The complete variable domain, with remaining parts taken from reference TRBV30 and TRBJ2-1, reads SQTIHQWPATLVQPVGSPLSLECTVEGTSNPNLYWYRQAAGRGLQLLFYSVGIGQISSEVPQNLSASRPQDRQFILSSKKLLLSDSGFYLCAWSVLTSGSRNEQFFGPGTRLTVL.

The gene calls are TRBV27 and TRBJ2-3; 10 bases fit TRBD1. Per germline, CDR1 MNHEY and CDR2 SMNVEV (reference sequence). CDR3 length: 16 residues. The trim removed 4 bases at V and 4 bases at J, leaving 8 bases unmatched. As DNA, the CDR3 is TGTGCCAGCAGTTCCGGGACAGGGGTAGTGGCAGATACGCAGTATTTT. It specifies CASSSGTGVVADTQYF.

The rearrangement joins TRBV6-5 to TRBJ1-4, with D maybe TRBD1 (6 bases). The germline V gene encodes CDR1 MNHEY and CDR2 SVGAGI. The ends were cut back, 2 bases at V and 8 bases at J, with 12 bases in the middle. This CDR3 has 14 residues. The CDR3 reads CASSYAGTNEKLFF. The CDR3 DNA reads TGTGCCAGCAGTTACGCCGGGACAAACGAAAAACTGTTTTTT.

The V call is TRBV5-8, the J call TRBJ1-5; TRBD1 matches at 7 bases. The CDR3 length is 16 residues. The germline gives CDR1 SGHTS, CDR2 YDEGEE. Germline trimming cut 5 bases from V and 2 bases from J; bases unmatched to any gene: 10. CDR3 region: CASRHRQGGGNQPQHF. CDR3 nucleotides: TGTGCCAGCAGACATAGACAGGGCGGGGGCAATCAGCCCCAGCATTTT.

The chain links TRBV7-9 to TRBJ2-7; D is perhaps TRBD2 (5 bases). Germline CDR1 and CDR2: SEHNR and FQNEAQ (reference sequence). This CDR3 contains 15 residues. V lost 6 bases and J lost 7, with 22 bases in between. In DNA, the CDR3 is TGTGCCAGCAGTCCCCTCCGGGTGGGAGAAAGAGAGCAGTACTTC. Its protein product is CASSPLRVGEREQYF.

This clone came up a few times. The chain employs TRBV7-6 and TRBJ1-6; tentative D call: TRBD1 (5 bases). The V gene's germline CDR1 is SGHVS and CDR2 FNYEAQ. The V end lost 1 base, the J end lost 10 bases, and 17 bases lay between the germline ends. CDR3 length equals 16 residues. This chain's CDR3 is CASSLGVGASESPLHF. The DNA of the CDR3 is TGTGCCAGCAGCTTAGGAGTAGGGGCCAGCGAGTCACCCCTCCACTTT.

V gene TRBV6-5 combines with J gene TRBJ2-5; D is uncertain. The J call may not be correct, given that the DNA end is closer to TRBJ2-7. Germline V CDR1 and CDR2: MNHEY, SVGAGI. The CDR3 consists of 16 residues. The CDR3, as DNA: TGTGCCAGCAGTTACTCCGAGGAGTGGCTATCCTACGAGCAGTACTTC. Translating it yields CASSYSEEWLSYEQYF.

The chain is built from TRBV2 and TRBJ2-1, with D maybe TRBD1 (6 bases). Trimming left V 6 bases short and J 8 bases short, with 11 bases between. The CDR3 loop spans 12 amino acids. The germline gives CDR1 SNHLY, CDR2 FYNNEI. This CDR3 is CASRGTSHEQFF. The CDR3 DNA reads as TGTGCCAGCAGGGGGACAAGCCATGAGCAGTTCTTC.

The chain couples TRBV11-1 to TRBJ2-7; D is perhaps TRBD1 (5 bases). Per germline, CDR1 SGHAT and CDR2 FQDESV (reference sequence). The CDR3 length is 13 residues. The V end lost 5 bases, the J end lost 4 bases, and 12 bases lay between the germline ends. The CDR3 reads CASSRGQIYEQYF. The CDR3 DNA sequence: TGTGCCAGCAGCCGCGGACAAATTTACGAGCAGTACTTC.

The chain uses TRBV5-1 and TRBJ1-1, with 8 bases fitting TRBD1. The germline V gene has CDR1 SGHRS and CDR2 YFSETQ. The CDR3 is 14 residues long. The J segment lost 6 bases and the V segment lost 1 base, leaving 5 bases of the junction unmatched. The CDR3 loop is CASSLFDRGPEAFF. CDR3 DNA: TGCGCCAGCAGCTTGTTTGACAGGGGCCCTGAAGCTTTCTTT. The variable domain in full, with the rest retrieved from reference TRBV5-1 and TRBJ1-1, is KAGVTQTPRYLIKTRGQQVTLSCSPISGHRSVSWYQQTPGQGLQFLFEYFSETQRNKGNFPGRFSGRQFSNSRSEMNVSTLELGDSALYLCASSLFDRGPEAFFGQGTRLTVV.

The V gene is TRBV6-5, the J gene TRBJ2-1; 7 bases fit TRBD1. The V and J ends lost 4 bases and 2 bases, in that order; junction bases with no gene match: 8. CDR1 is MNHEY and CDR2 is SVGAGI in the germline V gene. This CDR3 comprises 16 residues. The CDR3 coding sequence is TGTGCCAGCAGTTCAGTACAAGGGGGCCCCTACAATGAGCAGTTCTTC. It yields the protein CASSSVQGGPYNEQFF.

The CDR3 DNA follows: TGTGCCATCAGCCTCCAGGGGAACTATGGCTACACCTTC. Its protein product is CAISLQGNYGYTF. This rearrangement joins TRBV10-3 to TRBJ1-2; D possibly corresponds to TRBD1 (6 bases). The CDR3 runs 13 residues. V was cut by 6 bases and J by 2 bases, with 10 bases left in between. The germline gives CDR1 ENHRY, CDR2 SYGVKD.

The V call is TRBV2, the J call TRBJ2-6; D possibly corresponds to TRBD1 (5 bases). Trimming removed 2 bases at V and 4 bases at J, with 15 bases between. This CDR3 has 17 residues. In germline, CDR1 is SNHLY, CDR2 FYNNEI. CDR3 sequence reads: CASSERGGALGANVLTF. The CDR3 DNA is TGTGCCAGCAGTGAAAGAGGTGGGGCTCTGGGGGCCAACGTCCTGACTTTC.

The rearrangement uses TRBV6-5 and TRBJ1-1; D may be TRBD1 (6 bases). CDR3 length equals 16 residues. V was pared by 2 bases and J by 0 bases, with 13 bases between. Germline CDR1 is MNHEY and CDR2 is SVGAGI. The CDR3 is CASSYHIDRLNTEAFF. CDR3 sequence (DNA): TGTGCCAGCAGTTACCACATAGACAGGCTGAACACTGAAGCTTTCTTT.

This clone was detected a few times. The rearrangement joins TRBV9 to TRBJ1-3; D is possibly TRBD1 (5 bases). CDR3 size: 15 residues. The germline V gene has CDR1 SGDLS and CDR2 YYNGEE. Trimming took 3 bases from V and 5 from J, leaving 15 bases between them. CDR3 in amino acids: CASSAGGEKRNTIYF. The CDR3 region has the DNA TGTGCCAGCAGCGCGGGGGGGGAGAAGAGAAACACCATATATTTT.

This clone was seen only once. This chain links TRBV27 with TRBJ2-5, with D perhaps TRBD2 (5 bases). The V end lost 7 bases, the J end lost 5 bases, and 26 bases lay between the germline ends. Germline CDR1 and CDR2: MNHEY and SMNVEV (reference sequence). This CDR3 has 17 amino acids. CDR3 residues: CASTSPSRAQRGETQYF. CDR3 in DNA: TGTGCCAGCACCTCCCCTTCCCGGGCCCAGAGAGGGGAGACCCAGTACTTC.

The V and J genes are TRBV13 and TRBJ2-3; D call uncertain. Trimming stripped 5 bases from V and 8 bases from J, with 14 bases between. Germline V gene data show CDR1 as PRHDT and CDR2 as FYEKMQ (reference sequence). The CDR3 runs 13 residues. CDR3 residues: CASSLSDSGTQYF. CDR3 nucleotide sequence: TGTGCCAGCAGCCTCTCAGACTCTGGTACGCAGTATTTT. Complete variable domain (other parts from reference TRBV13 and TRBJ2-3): AAGVIQSPRHLIKEKRETATLKCYPIPRHDTVYWYQQGPGQDPQFLISFYEKMQSDKGSIPDRFSAQQFSDYHSELNMSSLELGDSALYFCASSLSDSGTQYFGPGTRLTVL.